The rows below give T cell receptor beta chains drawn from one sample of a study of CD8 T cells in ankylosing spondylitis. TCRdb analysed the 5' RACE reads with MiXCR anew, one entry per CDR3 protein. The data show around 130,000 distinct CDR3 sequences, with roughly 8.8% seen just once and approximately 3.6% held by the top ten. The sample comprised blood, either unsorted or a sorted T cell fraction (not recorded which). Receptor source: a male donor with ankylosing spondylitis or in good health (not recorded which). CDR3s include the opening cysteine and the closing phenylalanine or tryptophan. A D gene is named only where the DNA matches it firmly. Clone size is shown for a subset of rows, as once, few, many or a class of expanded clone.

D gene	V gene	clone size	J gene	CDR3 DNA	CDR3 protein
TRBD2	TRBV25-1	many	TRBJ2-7	TGTGCCAGCAGTATTAGCGGGAGGGCCGTTTTATACTTC	CASSISGRAVLYF
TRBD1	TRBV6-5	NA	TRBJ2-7	TGTGCCAGCAGTTACACAAGGACAGGGTTCGAGCAGTACTTC	CASSYTRTGFEQYF
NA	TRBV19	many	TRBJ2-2	TGTGCCAGTAGTATTTGGCTAGCGATGAACACCGGGGAGCTGTTTTTT	CASSIWLAMNTGELFF
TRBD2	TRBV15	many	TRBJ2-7	TGTGCCACCAGCAGAGAACTAGCGGTCTACGAGCAGTACTTC	CATSRELAVYEQYF
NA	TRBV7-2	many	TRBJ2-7	TGTGCCAGCAGCCCAACGCAGATGTGGGACTACGAGCAGTACTTC	CASSPTQMWDYEQYF
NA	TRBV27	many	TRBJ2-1	TGTGCCAGCAGTTTAAACTATGAGCAGTTCTTC	CASSLNYEQFF
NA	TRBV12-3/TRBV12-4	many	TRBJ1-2	TGTGCCAGCACCTGGGGGTACTATGGCTACACCTTC	CASTWGYYGYTF
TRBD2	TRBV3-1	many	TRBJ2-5	TGTGCCAGCAGCCCTATATCAGGACTAGCGGGACAAGAGACCCAGTACTTC	CASSPISGLAGQETQYF
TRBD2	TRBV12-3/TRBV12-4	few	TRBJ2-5	TGTGCCAGCAGTTTAGCAGGGACTAGCGGGACGCAGTACTTC	CASSLAGTSGTQYF
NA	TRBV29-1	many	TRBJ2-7	TGCAGCGTTGAAGATGTTGCGGGATGGCAGTACTTC	CSVEDVAGWQYF
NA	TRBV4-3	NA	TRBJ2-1	TGCGCCAGCAGCCAAGATAACCGTTATTTGGATGAGCAGTTCTTC	CASSQDNRYLDEQFF
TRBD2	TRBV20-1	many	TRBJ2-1	TGCAGTGCTAGTGGTGCGGGAGCCTACAATGAGCAGTTCTTC	CSASGAGAYNEQFF
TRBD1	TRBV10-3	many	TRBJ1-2	TGTGCCATCAGGGTCCCAGTTTTTGGACAGGGGAACTATGGCTACACCTTC	CAIRVPVFGQGNYGYTF
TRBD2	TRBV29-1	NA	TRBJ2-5	TGCAGCGTTGATGTTAGCGGGAGCTTTCGGGAGACCCAGTACTTC	CSVDVSGSFRETQYF
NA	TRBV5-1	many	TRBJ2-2	TGCGCCAGCAGCTACAGGGAGGGCACCGGGGAGCTGTTTTTT	CASSYREGTGELFF
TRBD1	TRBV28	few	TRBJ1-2	TGTGCCAGCAGTTCTGGACAGGGAGATGTCTATGGCTACACCTTC	CASSSGQGDVYGYTF
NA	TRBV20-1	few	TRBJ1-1	TGCAGTGCTAGAGAAACAGGGAAAACTGAAGCTTTCTTT	CSARETGKTEAFF
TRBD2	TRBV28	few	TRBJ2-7	TGTGCCAGCAGTTTAATCACTAGCGGAGTCTTCTACGAGCAGTACTTC	CASSLITSGVFYEQYF
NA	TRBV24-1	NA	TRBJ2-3	TGTGCCACCAGTGATTTTGTACCCAGCACAGATACGCAGTATTTT	CATSDFVPSTDTQYF
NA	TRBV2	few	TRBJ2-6	TGTGCCAGCAGTGAAGCAATGTCCAGGACGTCTTTCTCTGGGGCCAACGTCCTGACTTTC	CASSEAMSRTSFSGANVLTF
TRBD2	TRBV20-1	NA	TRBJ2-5	TGCAGTGCACCGGGACTAGCGGGAGGCTTAGGGGAGACCCAGTACTTC	CSAPGLAGGLGETQYF
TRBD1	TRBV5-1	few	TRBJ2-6	TGCGCCAGCAGTTGGGGACAGGGGGTATCGGGGGCCAACGTCCTGACTTTC	CASSWGQGVSGANVLTF
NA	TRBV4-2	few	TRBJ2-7	TGTGCCAGCAGCCAGAACCGGGGCGCCTACGAGCAGTACTTC	CASSQNRGAYEQYF
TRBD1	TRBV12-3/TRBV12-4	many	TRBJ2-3	TGTGCCAGCAGTTTGCCGGGACAGGGGGCAAGAGATACGCAGTATTTT	CASSLPGQGARDTQYF
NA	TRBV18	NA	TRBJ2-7	TGTGCCAGCTCACCCTCGGAGGCCTACGAGCAGTACTTC	CASSPSEAYEQYF
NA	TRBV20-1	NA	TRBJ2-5	TGCAGTGCTAGAGTGGTCCCGCCCCAGGGGTCGGGCCAGTACTTC	CSARVVPPQGSGQYF
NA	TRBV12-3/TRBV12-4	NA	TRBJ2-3	TGTGCCAGCAGTTTTAACAGGCACACAGATACGCAGTATTTT	CASSFNRHTDTQYF